The source of this T cell receptor (beta chain) is a study of blood T cell repertoires in COVID-19. Turning to the study itself: Samples taken during acute and convalescent COVID-19 were collected in the United States, Italy and Spain. T cells, B-cell-depleted T cells, or PBMCs supplied cDNA or gDNA.

CDR1 is SGHRS and CDR2 is YFSETQ in the germline V gene. Trimming removed 7 bases at V and 2 bases at J, with 13 bases between. The CDR3 runs to 14 residues. Seattle's cohort entered during active infection and was followed longitudinally. Per the original data handling: Amplification of reference gene primers was used by the study to estimate nucleated cell counts. Only in-frame clones appear in the TCRdb table, and some are missing; sequencing was by immunoSEQ multiplex PCR. The DNA gave D and trimming, while V, J and clone size come from that table. The table has more than 200,000 clones, 84% seen once; the top ten hold 8% to 11%.

The TCR sequence derives from a woman aged 80 or older with COVID-19, enrolled during active disease. This chain connects TRBV5-1 to TRBJ2-1, with a possible D match to TRBD2 (5 bases). Input material: peripheral blood. The CDR3 loop reads CASGEAETYNEQFF. CDR3 bases: TGCGCCAGCGGAGAAGCGGAGACCTACAATGAGCAGTTCTTC.